This T cell receptor beta chain was sequenced for a study of spatial heterogeneity in lung cancer. Every individual TCR cDNA molecule carried its own unique molecular identifier, which allowed correction of PCR and sequencing errors. TCRdb itself ran the 5' RACE reads through MiXCR, one entry per CDR3 protein. Among 9,100 or so distinct CDR3 sequences listed, 7% to 9.5% were seen once. Noted time point: sample taken at primary tumor resection. The sequenced material consisted of unsorted whole RNA from tumor, nontumor lung or frozen PBMC. The approximately 77 donors had untreated early-stage non-small cell lung cancer. The CDR3 totals 16 residues. Germline assignment: CDR1 SGHRS and CDR2 YFSETQ. Trimming at V came to 1 base and at J to 0 bases, leaving 7 bases not matched to a gene. By share of the sample, this clonotype is medium-sized.

The receptor was derived from a female donor with early-stage non-small cell lung cancer. The sequencing used PBMCs, collected at surgery. The genes are TRBV5-1 and TRBJ2-7, with 7 nucleotides matching TRBD1. The CDR3 DNA follows: TGCGCCAGCAGCTTGACCCCCGGGACAGCCTCCTACGAGCAGTACTTC. It specifies CASSLTPGTASYEQYF.